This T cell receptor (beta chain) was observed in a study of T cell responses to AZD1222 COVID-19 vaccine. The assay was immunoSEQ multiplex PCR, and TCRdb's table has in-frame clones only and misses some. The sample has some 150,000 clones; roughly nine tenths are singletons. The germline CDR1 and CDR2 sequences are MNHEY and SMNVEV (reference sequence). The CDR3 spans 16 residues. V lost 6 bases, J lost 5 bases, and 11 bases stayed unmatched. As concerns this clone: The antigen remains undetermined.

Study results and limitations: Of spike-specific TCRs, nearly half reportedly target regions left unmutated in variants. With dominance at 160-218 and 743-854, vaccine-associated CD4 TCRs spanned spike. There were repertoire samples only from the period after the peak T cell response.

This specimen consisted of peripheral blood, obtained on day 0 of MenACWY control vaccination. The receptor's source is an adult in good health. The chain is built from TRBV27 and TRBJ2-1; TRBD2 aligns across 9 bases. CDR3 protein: CASRDSGSQKHNEQFF. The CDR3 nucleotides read TGTGCCAGCAGGGATAGCGGGAGCCAAAAACACAATGAGCAGTTCTTC.